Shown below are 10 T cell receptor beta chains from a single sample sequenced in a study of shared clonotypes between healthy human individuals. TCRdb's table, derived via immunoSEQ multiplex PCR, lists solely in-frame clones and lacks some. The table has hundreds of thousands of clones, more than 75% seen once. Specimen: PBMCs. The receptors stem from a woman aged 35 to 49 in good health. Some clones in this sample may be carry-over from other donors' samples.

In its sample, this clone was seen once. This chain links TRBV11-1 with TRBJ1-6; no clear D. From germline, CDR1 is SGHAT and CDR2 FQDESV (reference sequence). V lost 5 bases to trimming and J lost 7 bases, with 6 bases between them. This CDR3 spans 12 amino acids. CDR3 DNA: TGTGCCAGCAGCCGTGGGAATTCACCCCTCCACTTT. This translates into CASSRGNSPLHF.

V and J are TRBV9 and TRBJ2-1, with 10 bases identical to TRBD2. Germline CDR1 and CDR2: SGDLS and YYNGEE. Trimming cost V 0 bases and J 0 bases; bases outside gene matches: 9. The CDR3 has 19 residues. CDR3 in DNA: TGTGCCAGCAGCGTAGTGAGCGGGAGGGCCCGGAGCTCCTACAATGAGCAGTTCTTC. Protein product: CASSVVSGRARSSYNEQFF.

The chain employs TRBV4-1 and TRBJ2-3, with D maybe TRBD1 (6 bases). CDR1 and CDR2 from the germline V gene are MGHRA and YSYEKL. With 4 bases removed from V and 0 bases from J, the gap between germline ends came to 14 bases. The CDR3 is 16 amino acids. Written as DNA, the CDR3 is TGCGCCAGCAGCCTTGTTTTGAGGGGGAGCACAGATACGCAGTATTTT. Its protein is CASSLVLRGSTDTQYF.

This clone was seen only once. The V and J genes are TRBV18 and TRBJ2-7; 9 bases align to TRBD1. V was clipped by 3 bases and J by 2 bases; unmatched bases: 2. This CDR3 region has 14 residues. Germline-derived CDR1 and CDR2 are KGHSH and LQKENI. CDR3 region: CASSPTGGPYEQYF. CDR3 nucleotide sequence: TGTGCCAGCTCACCGACAGGGGGACCCTACGAGCAGTACTTC.

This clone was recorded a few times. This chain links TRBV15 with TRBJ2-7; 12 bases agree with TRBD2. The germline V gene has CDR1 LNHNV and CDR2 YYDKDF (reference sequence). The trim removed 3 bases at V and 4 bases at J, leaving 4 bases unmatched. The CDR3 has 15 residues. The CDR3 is CATSSRGLAGYEQYF. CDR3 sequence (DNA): TGTGCCACCAGCAGTCGGGGACTAGCGGGTTACGAGCAGTACTTC. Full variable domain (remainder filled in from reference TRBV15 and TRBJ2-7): DAMVIQNPRYQVTQFGKPVTLSCSQTLNHNVMYWYQQKSSQAPKLLFHYYDKDFNNEADTPDNFQSRRPNTSFCFLDIRSPGLGDTAMYLCATSSRGLAGYEQYFGPGTRLTVT.

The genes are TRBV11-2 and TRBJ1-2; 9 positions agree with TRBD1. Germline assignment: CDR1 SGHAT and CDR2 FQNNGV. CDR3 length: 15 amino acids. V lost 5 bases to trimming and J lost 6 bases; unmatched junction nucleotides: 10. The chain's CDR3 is CASSLRDRERNGYTF. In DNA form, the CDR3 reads TGTGCCAGCAGCCTCCGGGACAGGGAAAGAAATGGCTACACCTTC.

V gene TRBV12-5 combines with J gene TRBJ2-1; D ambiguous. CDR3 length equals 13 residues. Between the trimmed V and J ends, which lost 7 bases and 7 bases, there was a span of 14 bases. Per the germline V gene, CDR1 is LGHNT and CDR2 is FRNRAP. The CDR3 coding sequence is TGTGCTAGTGCCTCCAGTCTTTCAAATGAGCAGTTCTTC. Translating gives CASASSLSNEQFF.

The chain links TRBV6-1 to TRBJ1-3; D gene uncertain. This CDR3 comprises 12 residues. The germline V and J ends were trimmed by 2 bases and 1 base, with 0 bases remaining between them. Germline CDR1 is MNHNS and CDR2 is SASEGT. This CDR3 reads CASSESGNTIYF. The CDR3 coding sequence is TGTGCCAGCAGTGAATCTGGAAACACCATATATTTT.

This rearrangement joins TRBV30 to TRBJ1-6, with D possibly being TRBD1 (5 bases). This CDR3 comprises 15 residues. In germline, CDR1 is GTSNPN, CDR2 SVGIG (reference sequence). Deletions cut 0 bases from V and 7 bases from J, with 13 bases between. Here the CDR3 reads CAWSVSGTGNSPLHF. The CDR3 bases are TGTGCCTGGAGTGTATCAGGGACGGGGAATTCACCCCTCCACTTT.

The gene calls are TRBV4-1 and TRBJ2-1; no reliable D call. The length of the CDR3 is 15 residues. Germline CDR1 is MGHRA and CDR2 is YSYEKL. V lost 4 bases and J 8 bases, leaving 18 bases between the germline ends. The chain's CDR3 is CASSPKALLKYEQFF. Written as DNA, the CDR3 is TGCGCCAGCAGCCCAAAGGCCTTGTTAAAGTATGAGCAGTTCTTC.